This TCR beta chain was recorded in a study of cytomegalovirus exposure and HLA in healthy donors. Study-wide findings and caveats: Several of the most significant clusters were apparently associated with common viral pathogens in a later analysis. Cytomegalovirus association was assigned to approximately 160 TCR beta chains. Presence/absence analyses assumed roughly uniform sequencing depth across donors, which may not hold. Immune exposure data for these donors was limited to CMV serostatus.

Germline lookup yields CDR1 MDHEN and CDR2 SYDVKM. The CDR3 covers 15 residues. The germline V and J ends were trimmed by 3 bases and 5 bases, with 13 bases remaining between them. As regards this clone: Its antigen is undetermined.

In the PCR, 60 Vbeta and 13 Jbeta primers were used. Profiled with immunoSEQ multiplex PCR; TCRdb holds only in-frame clones, not every one. This table lists approximately 130,000 clones. This receptor was taken from a woman aged 60 to 75 in good health and CMV-seronegative. Sequencing was carried out using PBMCs. V usage is TRBV28 and J usage is TRBJ2-2; D is possibly TRBD2 (6 bases). In nucleotides, the CDR3 is TGTGCCAGCAGTTTGGTGCGGGGCAGAACCGGGGAGCTGTTTTTT. Its protein product is CASSLVRGRTGELFF.